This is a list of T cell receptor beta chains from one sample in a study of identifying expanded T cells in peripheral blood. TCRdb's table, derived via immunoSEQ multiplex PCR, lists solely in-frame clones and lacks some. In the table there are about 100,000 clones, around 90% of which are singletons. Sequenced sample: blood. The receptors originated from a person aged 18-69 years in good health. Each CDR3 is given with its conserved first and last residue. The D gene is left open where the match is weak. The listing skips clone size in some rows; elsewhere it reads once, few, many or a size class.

CASSDFRTLNSPLHF,TGTGCCAGCAGTGATTTCAGGACATTGAATTCACCCCTCCACTTT,TRBJ1-6,TRBV2,-,-
CAWSVQEEAFF,TGTGCCTGGAGTGTCCAGGAAGAAGCTTTCTTT,TRBJ1-1,TRBV30,-,few
CASSLISIEPQHF,TGTGCCAGCAGCTTAATATCCATCGAGCCCCAGCATTTT,TRBJ1-5,TRBV7-3,-,-
CASSPRLVAVRADTQYF,TGTGCCAGCAGCCCACGTTTGGTAGCGGTAAGGGCAGATACGCAGTATTTT,TRBJ2-3,TRBV7-2,-,-
CASSLVENSNQPQHF,TGTGCCAGCAGCTTGGTGGAGAATAGCAATCAGCCCCAGCATTTT,TRBJ1-5,TRBV5-4,-,-
CASRWRPGGTYEQYF,TGTGCCAGCAGATGGCGCCCGGGGGGCACCTACGAGCAGTACTTC,TRBJ2-7,TRBV2,-,-
CASSLVQWSPSYEQYF,TGCGCCAGCAGCTTGGTCCAGTGGAGTCCTTCCTACGAGCAGTACTTC,TRBJ2-7,TRBV5-1,-,-
CASSLQGGQAYGYTF,TGTGCCAGCAGTTTACAAGGGGGACAGGCTTATGGCTACACCTTC,TRBJ1-2,TRBV27,TRBD1,-
CASRDPGRGPSNYGYTF,TGTGCCAGCAGAGATCCGGGCAGGGGGCCCTCTAACTATGGCTACACCTTC,TRBJ1-2,TRBV11-2,TRBD1,-
CASSVEGRGNTEAFF,TGTGCCAGCAGCGTAGAGGGCAGGGGGAACACTGAAGCTTTCTTT,TRBJ1-1,TRBV9,-,-
CATSLPGPNYEQYF,TGTGCCACCAGCCTACCGGGACCTAACTACGAGCAGTACTTC,TRBJ2-7,TRBV15,-,-
CASSLKTGGNTEAFF,TGTGCCAGCAGCCTGAAGACAGGGGGGAACACTGAAGCTTTCTTT,TRBJ1-1,TRBV7-2,TRBD1,-
CASTHGQGRNTEAFF,TGTGCCAGTACCCACGGACAGGGGAGGAACACTGAAGCTTTCTTT,TRBJ1-1,TRBV19,TRBD1,-
CASSRLALDEQFF,TGTGCCAGCAGCAGACTAGCGTTGGATGAGCAGTTCTTC,TRBJ2-1,TRBV5-6,TRBD2,-
CASSFGQGGGELFF,TGTGCCAGCAGTTTCGGTCAGGGGGGAGGGGAGCTGTTTTTT,TRBJ2-2,TRBV27,-,once
CASSGAGGYGYTF,TGTGCCAGCAGTGGGGCAGGGGGCTATGGCTACACCTTC,TRBJ1-2,TRBV6-1,TRBD1,-
CALEQGGNYGYTF,TGTGCCCTGGAACAGGGAGGGAACTATGGCTACACCTTC,TRBJ1-2,TRBV30,-,few
CASSPPFHNGETQYF,TGTGCCAGCTCACCACCGTTCCATAATGGGGAGACCCAGTACTTC,TRBJ2-5,TRBV18,-,-
CSVEWGDREYNEQFF,TGCAGCGTTGAATGGGGGGACAGGGAATACAATGAGCAGTTCTTC,TRBJ2-1,TRBV29-1,TRBD1,-
CAISGAREAFF,TGTGCCATCTCAGGGGCCCGTGAAGCTTTCTTT,TRBJ1-1,TRBV10-3,-,-
CAWSPRTPMNTEAFF,TGTGCCTGGAGTCCCCGAACCCCCATGAACACTGAAGCTTTCTTT,TRBJ1-1,TRBV30,-,-
CASSPSDRSDTQYF,TGTGCCAGCTCACCAAGCGACAGGTCCGATACGCAGTATTTT,TRBJ2-3,TRBV18,-,-
CASSFKGPETQYF,TGTGCCAGCAGTTTTAAGGGCCCCGAGACCCAGTACTTC,TRBJ2-5,TRBV27,-,-
CASSRSTSGANVLTF,TGTGCCAGCAGCCGGTCAACCTCTGGGGCCAACGTCCTGACTTTC,TRBJ2-6,TRBV7-9,-,once
CAWGGGANVLTF,TGTGCCTGGGGCGGAGGGGCCAACGTCCTGACTTTC,TRBJ2-6,TRBV30,-,-
CASSLQGAQNGYTF,TGTGCCAGCAGCTTGCAGGGGGCGCAAAATGGCTACACCTTC,TRBJ1-2,TRBV7-9,TRBD1,once
CASSFSRANYGYTF,TGTGCCAGCAGCTTTAGTAGGGCGAACTATGGCTACACCTTC,TRBJ1-2,TRBV5-5,-,-
CASRPGTQNTEAFF,TGTGCCAGCAGACCCGGGACACAAAACACTGAAGCTTTCTTT,TRBJ1-1,TRBV19,-,-
CASSLVGFGQETQYF,TGCGCCAGCAGCTTGGTGGGGTTTGGACAAGAGACCCAGTACTTC,TRBJ2-5,TRBV5-1,-,-
CASSLGQGLGLGGYTF,TGTGCCAGCAGTTTGGGGCAGGGATTGGGGTTGGGCGGCTACACCTTC,TRBJ1-2,TRBV27,-,once
CASRTTSSYNEQFF,TGTGCCAGCCGGACAACAAGCTCCTACAATGAGCAGTTCTTC,TRBJ2-1,TRBV6-5,-,-
CATSRGLAGASYEQYF,TGTGCCACCAGCAGAGGGCTAGCGGGGGCATCCTACGAGCAGTACTTC,TRBJ2-7,TRBV15,TRBD2,-
CASSVTSEQETQYF,TGTGCCAGTAGTGTAACTAGCGAACAAGAGACCCAGTACTTC,TRBJ2-5,TRBV19,TRBD2,-
CASSTGMNTEAFF,TGTGCCAGCAGTACAGGGATGAACACTGAAGCTTTCTTT,TRBJ1-1,TRBV6-1,-,-
CAWSVVRPEREQFF,TGTGCCTGGAGCGTCGTCAGGCCGGAGCGTGAGCAGTTCTTC,TRBJ2-1,TRBV30,-,-